This record looks at one T cell receptor beta chain sequence and its context. The antigen is undetermined. Both 60 Vbeta primers and 13 Jbeta primers went into the PCR. Some clones are missing from TCRdb's copy, which holds only in-frame ones; the method was immunoSEQ multiplex PCR. The repertoire holds about 210,000 clones, with roughly three quarters as singletons. This specimen belongs to a study of cytomegalovirus exposure and HLA in healthy donors. Broader study findings: Most likely, a cluster of highly shared sequence variants arose as a sequencing artifact. In a later analysis, parvovirus B19, influenza, CMV and Epstein-Barr virus appeared linked to several top co-occurrence clusters.

Trimming removed 6 bases from V and 4 bases from J, with 5 bases in between. Per germline, CDR1 SGHTA and CDR2 FQGNSA. This CDR3 is built from 11 residues. The receptor was isolated from a male donor in good health and CMV-seropositive. Sequencing was carried out using PBMCs. V is TRBV7-2 and J is TRBJ2-3, with D unresolved. Written as DNA, the CDR3 is TGTGCCAGCAGTCTTTCAGATACGCAGTATTTT. Translating it yields CASSLSDTQYF. The variable domain in full, with the rest retrieved from reference TRBV7-2 and TRBJ2-3, is GAGVSQSPSNKVTEKGKDVELRCDPISGHTALYWYRQSLGQGLEFLIYFQGNSAPDKSGLPSDRFSAERTGGSVSTLTIQRTQQEDSAVYLCASSLSDTQYFGPGTRLTVL.